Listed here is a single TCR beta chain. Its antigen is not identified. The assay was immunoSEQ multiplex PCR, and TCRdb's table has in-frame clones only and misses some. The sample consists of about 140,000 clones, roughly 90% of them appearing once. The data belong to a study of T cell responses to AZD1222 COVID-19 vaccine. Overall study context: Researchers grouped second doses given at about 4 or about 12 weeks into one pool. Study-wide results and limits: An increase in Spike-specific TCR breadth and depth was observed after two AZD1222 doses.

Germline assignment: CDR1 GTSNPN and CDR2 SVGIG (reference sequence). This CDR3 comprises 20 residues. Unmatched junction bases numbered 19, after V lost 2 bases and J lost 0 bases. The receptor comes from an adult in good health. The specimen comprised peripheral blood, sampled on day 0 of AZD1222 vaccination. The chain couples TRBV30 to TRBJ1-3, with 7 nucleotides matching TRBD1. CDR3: CAWSSYMGQYDLSSGNTIYF. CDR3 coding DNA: TGTGCCTGGAGTTCCTACATGGGACAGTACGACCTGAGCTCTGGAAACACCATATATTTT.